Shown below are 26 T cell receptor beta chains from a single sample sequenced in a study of cytomegalovirus exposure and HLA in healthy donors. Generated by immunoSEQ multiplex PCR, the TCRdb table keeps only in-frame clones and is missing some. The sample carries over 110,000 clones, 70% to 90% recorded once. The sample consisted of PBMCs. These receptor sequences come from a man between 18 and 35 years old in good health and CMV-seronegative.

This clone was counted between two and nine times. V is TRBV6-4 and J is TRBJ2-1; 16 nucleotides align to TRBD2. J lost 7 bases, V lost 5 bases, and 5 bases had no gene match. There are 16 residues in the CDR3. Per germline, CDR1 MRHNA and CDR2 SNTAGT. The CDR3 bases are TGTGCCAGCAGTCTCGGGACTAGCGGGGGGGCAAATGAGCAGTTCTTC. Amino acids: CASSLGTSGGANEQFF.

This clone has a single count. The chain links TRBV4-1 to TRBJ1-2; no clear D. Germline loops: CDR1 MGHRA, CDR2 YSYEKL. V was trimmed by 1 base and J by 0 bases, leaving 21 bases between them. This CDR3 has 19 residues. CDR3 DNA sequence: TGCGCCAGCAGCCAAGTCGACCGGGTCCCGACCCTCACTAACTATGGCTACACCTTC. The encoded protein is CASSQVDRVPTLTNYGYTF.

The table lists this clone with many counts. The chain links TRBV6-1 to TRBJ1-3; TRBD1 agrees at 12 bases. Trimming at V came to 2 bases and at J to 7 bases, leaving 6 bases not matched to a gene. The CDR3 has 16 amino acids. Germline values: CDR1 MNHNS, CDR2 SASEGT. This CDR3 reads CASSELTGTGGNTIYF. The CDR3 DNA reads as TGTGCCAGCAGTGAATTGACCGGGACAGGGGGCAACACCATATATTTT.

The chain uses TRBV4-2 and TRBJ1-6, with D tentatively TRBD1 (6 bases). This CDR3 is built from 15 residues. Germline CDR1 and CDR2: LGHNA and YNFKEQ. Trimming removed 0 bases at V and 11 bases at J, with 14 bases between. The CDR3 reads CASSQDPGVETPLHF. CDR3 sequence (DNA): TGTGCCAGCAGCCAAGATCCAGGGGTCGAAACACCCCTCCACTTT.

This clone was detected only once. The chain links TRBV9 to TRBJ2-3; D gene unclear. V lost 1 base, J lost 0 bases, and 6 bases lay in between. CDR1 and CDR2 from the germline V gene are SGDLS and YYNGEE. CDR3 length: 14 residues. The CDR3 sequence: CASSVSGSTDTQYF. The CDR3 coding sequence is TGTGCCAGCAGCGTATCGGGTAGCACAGATACGCAGTATTTT. Full variable domain (rest looked up from reference TRBV9 and TRBJ2-3): DSGVTQTPKHLITATGQRVTLRCSPRSGDLSVYWYQQSLDQGLQFLIQYYNGEERAKGNILERFSAQQFPDLHSELNLSSLELGDSALYFCASSVSGSTDTQYFGPGTRLTVL.

The chain carries TRBV28 and TRBJ1-2; possibly TRBD1 for D (6 bases). Trimming left V 4 bases short and J 7 bases short, with 22 bases between. The CDR3 consists of 16 residues. Germline CDR1 and CDR2: MDHEN and SYDVKM. CDR3 sequence (DNA): TGTGCCAGCAGTTCCCCTAGTGGGGGCCCGGTAGGTGGCTACACCTTC. As protein: CASSSPSGGPVGGYTF.

The chain links TRBV29-1 to TRBJ2-3, with TRBD2 as a possible D gene (7 bases). From germline, CDR1 is SQVTM and CDR2 ANQGSEA. V lost 0 bases to trimming and J lost 4 bases, with 14 bases between them. The CDR3 contains 15 residues. The CDR3 loop reads CSVEDVGGPADTQYF. DNA of the CDR3: TGCAGCGTTGAAGATGTGGGGGGGCCTGCAGATACGCAGTATTTT.

This chain connects TRBV28 to TRBJ1-5, with unresolved D. The CDR3 is 15 amino acids. Germline V gene data show CDR1 as MDHEN and CDR2 as SYDVKM. V was shortened by 5 bases and J by 5 bases, with 16 bases between the two germline ends. This CDR3 is CASSLRGVYHQPQHF. The DNA for the CDR3 is TGTGCCAGCAGTCTACGCGGGGTATATCATCAGCCCCAGCATTTT.

In its sample, this clone was seen a few times. The V and J genes are TRBV30 and TRBJ1-2, with 8 bases fitting TRBD1. The CDR3 has 15 amino acids. Germline V gene sequence: CDR1 GTSNPN, CDR2 SVGIG (reference sequence). V gave up 2 bases and J gave up 4 bases; unmatched junction bases: 9. The CDR3 bases are TGTGCCTGGAGTCTAACGGGCAGGGGGCCCTATGGCTACACCTTC. This gives the protein CAWSLTGRGPYGYTF.

The chain recombines TRBV5-1 with TRBJ2-7; no reliable D call. V lost 1 base and J 6 bases, leaving 5 bases between the germline ends. In germline, CDR1 is SGHRS, CDR2 YFSETQ. CDR3 length equals 11 residues. The CDR3 loop is CASSLTSEQYF. In nucleotides, the CDR3 is TGCGCCAGCAGCTTGACGAGCGAGCAGTACTTC.

This sequence joins TRBV7-6 and TRBJ2-5, with D perhaps TRBD1 (5 bases). CDR3 length: 15 residues. Trimming took off 0 bases at V and 1 base at J, with 9 bases between the two ends. CDR1 is SGHVS and CDR2 is FNYEAQ in the germline V gene. As DNA, the CDR3 is TGTGCCAGCAGCTTAGCGGCAGGGATCCAAGAGACCCAGTACTTC. Amino acid sequence: CASSLAAGIQETQYF.

This sequence joins TRBV5-6 and TRBJ1-5; no clear D. Trimming removed 0 bases at V and 7 bases at J, with 8 bases between. CDR3 size: 13 residues. Germline V gene lookup returns CDR1 SGHDT and CDR2 YYEEEE. The CDR3 DNA sequence: TGTGCCAGCAGCTTGGGGGCAGACCAGCCCCAGCATTTT. It codes for CASSLGADQPQHF.

This clone appeared a few times. V is TRBV7-9 and J is TRBJ1-4; D not resolved. The V end was cut by 4 bases, the J end by 15 bases, with 18 bases between. This CDR3 contains 13 residues. Looked up from germline, CDR1 is SEHNR and CDR2 is FQNEAQ (reference sequence). CDR3 loop: CASSSIEGAQVFF. CDR3 bases: TGTGCCAGCAGCTCTATCGAGGGTGCCCAGGTGTTTTTT.

The V call is TRBV10-3, the J call TRBJ1-3; 10 bases are shared with TRBD1. Looked up from germline, CDR1 is ENHRY and CDR2 is SYGVKD. CDR3 length: 14 residues. The V and J ends lost 11 bases and 4 bases, in that order; junction bases with no gene match: 8. The DNA for the CDR3 is TGTGCCTCGCGCGGGACAGGGGCCGGAAACACCATATATTTT. Its translation: CASRGTGAGNTIYF.

The chain carries TRBV6-1 and TRBJ1-1, with D possibly being TRBD1 (6 bases). The CDR3 consists of 18 residues. Germline V gives CDR1 MNHNS, CDR2 SASEGT. The V end was cut by 0 bases, the J end by 0 bases, with 17 bases between. CDR3 bases: TGTGCCAGCAGTGAAGCGCTTAATAGAAAGGGGGTGAACACTGAAGCTTTCTTT. Amino acid sequence: CASSEALNRKGVNTEAFF.

The CDR3 DNA follows: TGTGCCAGCAGCGCGGGGACTGCAGATACGCAGTATTTT. It translates to CASSAGTADTQYF. The rearrangement links TRBV5-4 to TRBJ2-3; tentatively, D is TRBD2 (6 bases). The germline gives CDR1 SGHNT, CDR2 YYREEE (reference sequence). The CDR3 totals 13 residues. V was trimmed by 4 bases and J by 4 bases, leaving 10 bases between them.

The chain uses TRBV5-1 and TRBJ2-7; tentatively, D is TRBD1 (5 bases). The CDR3 extends over 14 amino acids. V lost 5 bases and J lost 0, with 12 bases in between. Germline loops: CDR1 SGHRS, CDR2 YFSETQ. This CDR3 reads CASRVQASSYEQYF. The CDR3 DNA sequence: TGCGCCAGCAGAGTACAGGCGAGCTCCTACGAGCAGTACTTC.

The chain joins TRBV28 to TRBJ2-2; TRBD1 matches 9 bases. V shed 3 bases, J shed 10 bases, and the junction held 12 bases outside the gene matches. The germline V gene encodes CDR1 MDHEN and CDR2 SYDVKM. CDR3 length: 16 amino acids. The CDR3 reads CASSFSGTGRSEELFF. CDR3 nucleotide sequence: TGTGCCAGCAGTTTTTCCGGGACAGGGCGTTCAGAGGAGCTGTTTTTT.

In this sample, this clone turned up a few times. The chain joins TRBV5-1 to TRBJ2-7; 7 bases are shared with TRBD1. Germline V gives CDR1 SGHRS, CDR2 YFSETQ. The CDR3 has 14 amino acids. V lost 1 base to trimming and J lost 3 bases; unmatched junction nucleotides: 4. The CDR3: CASSLYRDSYEQYF. The CDR3 DNA sequence: TGCGCCAGCAGCTTGTACCGGGACAGCTACGAGCAGTACTTC.

CDR3 region: CAIRRRAGANYGYTF. DNA of the CDR3: TGTGCCATCAGACGAAGGGCGGGCGCTAACTATGGCTACACCTTC. V and J are TRBV10-3 and TRBJ1-2; no reliable D call. The V end was cut by 6 bases, the J end by 0 bases, with 14 bases between. Looked up from germline, CDR1 is ENHRY and CDR2 is SYGVKD. The CDR3 is made up of 15 amino acids.

The V call is TRBV6-5, the J call TRBJ1-2, with a tentative D call TRBD1 (6 bases). The V end was cut by 0 bases, the J end by 3 bases, with 14 bases between. The CDR3 runs to 16 residues. From germline, CDR1 is MNHEY and CDR2 SVGAGI. The CDR3 nucleotides are TGTGCCAGCAGTTACTCTGCTGGGGGCCGCTACTATGGCTACACCTTC. Protein product: CASSYSAGGRYYGYTF.

The chain has TRBV6-1 and TRBJ1-1, with 10 bases fitting TRBD1. The germline CDR1 and CDR2 sequences are MNHNS and SASEGT. The J segment lost 4 bases and the V segment lost 6 bases, leaving 8 bases of the junction unmatched. The CDR3 runs 15 residues. The CDR3 reads CASSRDRGVGTEAFF. The CDR3 nucleotides read TGTGCCAGCAGCCGGGACAGGGGAGTCGGCACTGAAGCTTTCTTT.

This sequence joins TRBV28 and TRBJ2-7; 11 nucleotides match TRBD2. The CDR3 sequence is 16 residues long. From germline, CDR1 is MDHEN and CDR2 SYDVKM. The V segment lost 9 bases and the J segment 7 bases; nucleotides outside the gene matches: 17. CDR3 in amino acids: CASNSPLAGGRGEQYF. The CDR3 bases are TGTGCCAGTAACTCTCCGCTAGCGGGAGGCCGGGGGGAGCAGTACTTC.

This sequence joins TRBV28 and TRBJ2-7, with 10 bases lining up with TRBD2. This CDR3 is 17 amino acids long. CDR1 is MDHEN and CDR2 is SYDVKM in the germline V gene. V was pared by 5 bases and J by 3 bases, with 13 bases of the junction left unmatched. CDR3 loop: CASSRAGTSALRYEQYF. DNA for the CDR3: TGTGCCAGCAGTAGAGCCGGGACTAGCGCCCTTCGCTACGAGCAGTACTTC.

This clone was recorded once. V gene TRBV27 combines with J gene TRBJ2-1; 8 nucleotides agree with TRBD2. J gave up 1 base and V 3 bases, and 11 bases lay outside the gene matches. The CDR3 consists of 18 residues. CDR1 and CDR2 (germline): MNHEY, SMNVEV (reference sequence). CDR3 coding DNA: TGTGCCAGCAGTTTGGCCCCCTGGGGCGGGGGGTCCTACAATGAGCAGTTCTTC. Translating it yields CASSLAPWGGGSYNEQFF.

The chain couples TRBV15 to TRBJ1-3, with 7 bases matching TRBD1. Germline CDR1 is LNHNV and CDR2 is YYDKDF (reference sequence). The V segment lost 4 bases and the J segment 2 bases; nucleotides outside the gene matches: 5. The CDR3 spans 15 residues. Written as DNA, the CDR3 is TGTGCCACCAGCACACTCAGGGGGACTGGAAACACCATATATTTT. Its translation is CATSTLRGTGNTIYF.